A single sample gave rise to the 3 T cell receptor beta chains below, sequenced in a study of blood T cell repertoires in COVID-19. Method: immunoSEQ multiplex PCR; TCRdb's copy keeps in-frame clones and lacks some. Here the sample spans roughly 180,000 clones, 65% to 85% being singletons. Sequencing was carried out using peripheral blood. Receptors originate from a man aged 55 to 70 with active or convalescent COVID-19.

This clone turned up a few times. The chain carries TRBV28 and TRBJ2-3; D is perhaps TRBD2 (7 bases). The CDR3 contains 19 residues. V was trimmed by 6 bases and J by 2 bases, leaving 27 bases between them. CDR1 and CDR2 from the germline V gene are MDHEN and SYDVKM. The CDR3 region is CASSSSSRGLGGVTDTQYF. DNA for the CDR3: TGTGCCAGCAGCAGTAGTAGCAGGGGATTGGGGGGGGTCACAGATACGCAGTATTTT.

The genes are TRBV27 and TRBJ2-1; possible D gene TRBD2, 5 bases. The V gene's germline CDR1 is MNHEY and CDR2 SMNVEV (reference sequence). Trimming removed 3 bases at V and 6 bases at J, with 9 bases between. The CDR3 length is 13 residues. CDR3 nucleotide sequence: TGTGCCAGCAGTTTTCCTAGCTTCAATGAGCAGTTCTTC. This gives the protein CASSFPSFNEQFF.

V and J are TRBV6-5 and TRBJ2-3; 7 bases map to TRBD2. Unmatched junction bases numbered 10, after V lost 7 bases and J lost 3 bases. The CDR3 consists of 15 residues. In germline, CDR1 is MNHEY, CDR2 SVGAGI. The chain's CDR3 is CASNPAGRTTDTQYF. CDR3 nucleotides: TGTGCCAGCAACCCAGCGGGGAGAACGACAGATACGCAGTATTTT.